This record concerns one TCR beta chain sequence. Its cognate antigen is unknown. This entry belongs to a study of Ad26.COV2.S vaccination and SARS-CoV-2 variants. Study-wide context: Administration of Ad26.COV2.S was intramuscular, either once or twice 56 days apart. Study-level results: Vaccine and placebo recipients had similar non-spike TCR breadth.

The assay was immunoSEQ multiplex PCR, and TCRdb's table has in-frame clones only and misses some. The table shows a few hundred thousand clones, with around 90% occurring only once. With 5 bases clipped from V and 4 bases from J, the junction kept 3 bases outside the gene matches. Germline assignment: CDR1 SGHTA and CDR2 FQGNSA. The CDR3 contains 14 residues. Treatment: roughly 20 received Ad26.COV2.S at low or high dose, single or two shots; about 5 received placebo; per-sample allocation not given. Samples analyzed were those drawn on day 63 after the first vaccine or placebo injection. The donor was a Boston adult aged 18-55 years.

The source material was peripheral blood, sampled in a trial of Ad26.COV2.S vaccine versus placebo. The sequence came from a person aged 18 to 59 who received the Ad26.COV2.S COVID-19 vaccine or a placebo. This chain uses TRBV7-2 with TRBJ2-5; 11 nucleotides align to TRBD2. In DNA, the CDR3 is TGTGCCAGCAGCGCGACTAGCGGGACAGAGACCCAGTACTTC. Its translation is CASSATSGTETQYF.